A selection of T cell receptor beta chains follows, all from one sample in a study of blood T cell repertoires in COVID-19. Here immunoSEQ multiplex PCR was the method, and the copy in TCRdb shows in-frame clones only, minus some. Of about 330,000 clones detected, roughly 86% appear once; the ten largest clones hold less than 6%. Sequencing was performed on PBMCs or T cells enriched from blood (not recorded which). These receptors were collected from a woman younger than 45 who had recovered from COVID-19. The CDR3 runs from the conserved cysteine through the conserved F or W. The order of the fields is J gene, clone size, D gene, V gene, CDR3 protein, CDR3 DNA. A D gene is named only where the DNA matches it firmly. Size tells how often a clone was seen (once, few, many) or the class of an expanded clone, and some rows leave it out.

TRBJ1-1,NA,NA,TRBV5-6,CASSLGEMNTEAFF,TGTGCCAGCAGCTTGGGGGAGATGAACACTGAAGCTTTCTTT
TRBJ1-1,NA,NA,TRBV5-1,CASSVGHLNTEAFF,TGCGCCAGCAGTGTCGGACACCTGAACACTGAAGCTTTCTTT
TRBJ2-5,NA,TRBD2,TRBV4-3,CASSQDPWGGNIRETQYF,TGCGCCAGCAGCCAAGACCCGTGGGGGGGGAATATTCGAGAGACCCAGTACTTC
TRBJ2-2,NA,NA,TRBV4-3,CASSQDPRVLGELFF,TGCGCCAGCAGCCAAGATCCCAGGGTACTAGGGGAGCTGTTTTTT
TRBJ2-7,once,NA,TRBV19,CASRNPGISGEQYF,TGTGCCAGTAGGAATCCGGGTATTTCCGGAGAGCAGTACTTC
TRBJ2-5,NA,NA,TRBV6-6,CASSSSYQETQYF,TGTGCCAGCAGTTCTAGCTATCAAGAGACCCAGTACTTC
TRBJ2-7,NA,NA,TRBV12-3/TRBV12-4,CASSLRGEQYF,TGTGCCAGCAGTTTACGGGGCGAGCAGTACTTC
TRBJ1-2,NA,NA,TRBV5-8,CASSVTGSRGYTF,TGTGCCAGCAGCGTAACAGGGTCTCGAGGCTACACCTTC
TRBJ2-7,NA,NA,TRBV6-1,CASSERRQGNYEQYF,TGTGCCAGCAGTGAACGGCGCCAGGGGAACTACGAGCAGTACTTC
TRBJ1-1,NA,TRBD1,TRBV10-3,CAISEQGAGDTEAFF,TGTGCCATCAGTGAACAGGGGGCTGGTGACACTGAAGCTTTCTTT
TRBJ2-1,NA,TRBD1,TRBV9,CASSKRTGDNEQFF,TGTGCCAGCAGCAAGCGGACAGGGGACAATGAGCAGTTCTTC
TRBJ2-5,once,NA,TRBV30,CAWSLSGGPRETQYF,TGTGCCTGGAGCCTCTCGGGGGGCCCTAGGGAGACCCAGTACTTC
TRBJ2-5,NA,NA,TRBV6-5,CATTRNPVAETQYF,TGTGCCACCACTAGAAATCCGGTCGCGGAGACCCAGTACTTC
TRBJ1-6,once,NA,TRBV18,CASSSGDSPLHF,TGTGCCAGCTCATCAGGGGATTCACCCCTCCACTTT
TRBJ2-7,few,NA,TRBV19,CASSRHLQGGYEQYF,TGTGCCAGTAGTCGACATCTCCAGGGTGGCTACGAGCAGTACTTC
TRBJ1-1,NA,NA,TRBV5-1,CASSPGLWGSTEAFF,TGCGCCAGCAGCCCTGGCCTCTGGGGCAGCACTGAAGCTTTCTTT
TRBJ1-3,NA,NA,TRBV18,CASSLTTRGGNTIYF,TGTGCCAGCTCACTAACAACAAGGGGTGGAAACACCATATATTTT
TRBJ2-2,NA,TRBD1,TRBV4-1,CASSPHRGIGTGELFF,TGCGCCAGCAGCCCGCACAGGGGGATTGGAACCGGGGAGCTGTTTTTT
TRBJ1-2,once,NA,TRBV9,CASSVDDLRGYTF,TGTGCCAGCAGCGTAGATGATTTGCGAGGCTACACCTTC
TRBJ1-2,NA,TRBD1,TRBV5-8,CASTRWDRPFYGYTF,TGTGCCAGCACCCGCTGGGACAGGCCATTCTATGGCTACACCTTC
TRBJ2-7,NA,NA,TRBV10-3,CAIRLAASSYEQYF,TGTGCCATCAGGTTAGCGGCCAGCTCCTACGAGCAGTACTTC
TRBJ2-5,NA,TRBD2,TRBV2,CASSEAVAGYEETQYF,TGTGCCAGCAGTGAAGCGGTAGCGGGATACGAAGAGACCCAGTACTTC
TRBJ2-1,NA,NA,TRBV5-5,CASSLWGSLDVGIGIF,NA
TRBJ2-1,once,NA,TRBV11-2,CASSQGGASSYNEQFF,TGTGCCAGCAGTCAGGGGGGCGCAAGCTCCTACAATGAGCAGTTCTTC
TRBJ1-2,NA,NA,TRBV24-1,CATSEPGVRGYTF,TGTGCCACCAGTGAGCCGGGGGTGAGGGGCTACACCTTC
TRBJ2-1,once,NA,TRBV11-2,CASSLDAGEQFF,TGTGCCAGCAGCTTAGACGCGGGTGAGCAGTTCTTC
TRBJ2-1,NA,TRBD2,TRBV6-5,CASSSGAAGEQFF,TGTGCCAGCAGTAGCGGGGCGGCAGGAGAGCAGTTCTTC
TRBJ2-7,NA,NA,TRBV4-2,CASSPGLSFNEQYF,TGTGCCAGCAGCCCAGGTTTGAGTTTCAACGAGCAGTACTTC
TRBJ2-3,NA,NA,TRBV7-2,CASSLRLTDTQYF,TGTGCCAGCAGCTTACGTCTGACAGATACGCAGTATTTT
TRBJ1-2,NA,NA,TRBV3-1/TRBV3-2,CASSQGDIGGYTF,TGTGCCAGCAGCCAAGGGGACATAGGTGGCTACACCTTC
TRBJ1-3,NA,NA,TRBV9,CASSASPGTSGNTIYF,TGTGCCAGCAGCGCATCCCCAGGGACATCTGGAAACACCATATATTTT
TRBJ2-2,NA,NA,TRBV28,CASSPRGGGIAGELFF,TGTGCCAGCAGCCCCAGAGGAGGTGGTATTGCCGGGGAGCTGTTTTTT
TRBJ1-1,NA,TRBD1,TRBV11-2,CASSATRAGIWDRGVAAFF,TGTGCCAGCAGCGCGACCAGGGCGGGGATTTGGGACAGGGGTGTAGCAGCTTTCTTT
TRBJ2-1,NA,TRBD2,TRBV7-3,CASSLRGGHNEQFF,TGTGCCAGCAGCTTGCGGGGGGGTCACAATGAGCAGTTCTTC
TRBJ2-5,NA,TRBD2,TRBV4-1,CASSHRRGGGLAGEETQYF,TGCGCCAGCAGCCACAGACGCGGTGGGGGACTAGCGGGGGAAGAGACCCAGTACTTC
TRBJ2-1,NA,TRBD2,TRBV3-1/TRBV3-2,CASSQEGRAGVEQFF,TGTGCCAGCAGCCAAGAAGGAAGAGCGGGGGTTGAGCAGTTCTTC
TRBJ1-3,NA,NA,TRBV5-4,CASSLDRFSGNTIYF,TGTGCCAGCAGCTTGGACAGGTTCTCTGGAAACACCATATATTTT
TRBJ1-1,once,NA,TRBV18,CASSPFGSEAFF,TGTGCCAGCTCACCTTTCGGTTCTGAAGCTTTCTTT
TRBJ1-2,few,NA,TRBV21-1,CASRTTGPPNYGYTF,TGTGCCAGCAGAACTACAGGGCCGCCAAACTATGGCTACACCTTC
TRBJ1-6,few,TRBD1,TRBV7-9,CASSLGGQGDSPLHF,TGTGCCAGCAGCTTAGGTGGACAGGGGGATTCACCCCTCCACTTT
TRBJ2-1,NA,NA,TRBV21-1,CASYGRGGNNEQFF,TGTGCCAGCTACGGCAGGGGCGGAAACAATGAGCAGTTCTTC
TRBJ1-5,NA,TRBD1,TRBV19,CASSMGTGPNQPQHF,TGTGCCAGTAGTATGGGGACAGGGCCAAATCAGCCCCAGCATTTT
TRBJ2-7,NA,TRBD1,TRBV19,CASSRDRGSYEQYF,TGTGCCAGTAGTAGGGACAGGGGCTCCTACGAGCAGTACTTC
TRBJ2-7,once,NA,TRBV11-2,CASSLEGGMIEQYF,TGTGCCAGCAGCTTAGAAGGAGGTATGATCGAGCAGTACTTC
TRBJ2-3,NA,NA,TRBV7-2,CASSAQAGHTDTQYF,TGTGCCAGCAGCGCCCAAGCGGGACACACAGATACGCAGTATTTT
TRBJ1-3,NA,NA,TRBV28,CASRNRVSGNTIYF,TGTGCCAGCCGAAACAGGGTTTCGGGAAACACCATATATTTT
TRBJ1-6,NA,NA,TRBV11-1,CASSPTAGNSPLHF,TGTGCCAGCAGCCCGACAGCCGGGAATTCACCCCTCCACTTT
TRBJ2-2,NA,TRBD1,TRBV19,CASSTVGGQGNTGELFF,TGTGCCAGTAGTACTGTTGGGGGACAGGGAAACACCGGGGAGCTGTTTTTT
TRBJ1-2,NA,NA,TRBV29-1,CSVEAGFSYGYTF,TGCAGCGTTGAAGCCGGGTTCAGCTATGGCTACACCTTC
TRBJ2-1,NA,TRBD1,TRBV5-4,CASSPRDRGNNEQFF,TGTGCCAGCAGCCCCAGGGACAGGGGCAACAATGAGCAGTTCTTC
TRBJ1-1,NA,NA,TRBV19,CASRAGGWTEAFF,TGTGCCAGTAGGGCGGGGGGGTGGACTGAAGCTTTCTTT
TRBJ1-2,NA,NA,TRBV29-1,CSVEQVDRPFYGYTF,TGCAGCGTTGAACAAGTTGACAGGCCGTTCTATGGCTACACCTTC
TRBJ1-4,NA,NA,TRBV7-9,CASSPGGNEKLFF,TGTGCCAGCAGCCCAGGAGGGAATGAAAAACTGTTTTTT